The clone carrying this T cell receptor beta chain showed up just a few times. The sample comes from a study of blood T cell repertoires in COVID-19. Study overall: COVID-19 samples collected from the United States, Italy and Spain covered acute and convalescent phases. From T cells, B-cell-depleted T cells, or PBMCs came the material, which was cDNA or gDNA.

J lost 0 bases, V lost 4 bases, and 4 bases had no gene match. Germline loops: CDR1 SGHTA, CDR2 FQGNSA. CDR3 size: 17 residues. Authors' methods: Amplification of reference gene primers provided the estimated nucleated cell counts. The table came from immunoSEQ multiplex PCR; TCRdb's copy has only in-frame clones and leaves some out. The V and J calls and the clone size are those of that table, but D and trimming were determined from the DNA. The sample holds under 40,000 clones, 75% to 90% seen once. V gene TRBV7-2 combines with J gene TRBJ1-3; 12 nucleotides agree with TRBD1. This TCR was recovered from a human donor with acute or convalescent COVID-19. The donor label of this sample is uncertain. Sequenced input: peripheral blood. CDR3: CASSWGQGANSGNTIYF. CDR3 nucleotides: TGTGCCAGCAGCTGGGGACAGGGGGCAAACTCTGGAAACACCATATATTTT.